This T cell receptor (beta chain) was profiled in a study of read filtering for tumor transcriptome and immune sequencing. The overall study: Revised staging placed about 8 patients in R-ISS I, approximately 16 in II, 7 in III.

This clonotype was picked up many times. The library was built from roughly 400 ng RNA with molecular barcoded adaptors for alpha/delta and beta/gamma chains. One entry per CDR3 protein, called by TCRdb with MiXCR from the reads. The data show about 46,000 distinct CDR3 sequences, around 20% seen once. The CDR3 has 12 residues. Germline assignment: CDR1 SEHNR and CDR2 FQNEAQ (reference sequence). Trimming removed 3 bases from V and 7 bases from J, with 7 bases in between. The V and J genes are TRBV7-9 and TRBJ2-1; D possibly corresponds to TRBD2 (5 bases). Sequenced: a population of CD138-negative cells sorted from bone marrow. The receptor was isolated from a donor at least 40 years old with multiple myeloma. The CDR3 nucleotides read TGTGCCAGCAGCTTTTCGGGGAATGAGCAGTTCTTC. Protein: CASSFSGNEQFF.